This section outlines one T cell receptor beta chain sequence together with its context. This specimen belongs to a study of OX40 agonist ivuxolimab in advanced cancers. Sequenced by immunoSEQ multiplex PCR; TCRdb stores in-frame clones only, minus some. The sample consists of about 50,000 clones, 77% of them appearing once. V lost 7 bases to trimming and J lost 4 bases; unmatched junction nucleotides: 18. The CDR3 spans 17 residues. This TCR was sampled from an adult with an advanced solid tumor such as melanoma, head and neck, liver or kidney cancer. Sequenced material: CD4+ or CD8+ T cells sorted from blood, taken in a trial of the OX40 agonist ivuxolimab. The J gene is TRBJ1-2, the V gene TRBV23-1; 7 bases are shared with TRBD1. TRBV23-1 qualifies as an ORF whose function is uncertain. The CDR3 DNA reads as TGCGCCAGCATGGACAGGAAGCCGCGGGACAGACCCTATGGCTACACCTTC. This codes for CASMDRKPRDRPYGYTF.